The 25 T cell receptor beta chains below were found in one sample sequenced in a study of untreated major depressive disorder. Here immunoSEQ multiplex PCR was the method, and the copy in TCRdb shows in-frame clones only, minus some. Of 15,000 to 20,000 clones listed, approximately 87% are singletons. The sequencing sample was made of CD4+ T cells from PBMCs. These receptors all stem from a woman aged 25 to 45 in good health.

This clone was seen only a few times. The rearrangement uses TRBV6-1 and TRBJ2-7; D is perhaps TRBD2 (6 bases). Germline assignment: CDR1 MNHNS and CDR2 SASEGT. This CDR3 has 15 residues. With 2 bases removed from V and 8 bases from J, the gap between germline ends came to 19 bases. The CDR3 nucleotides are TGTGCCAGCAGTGAAAAGGGAACGGGAGTTCGGCAGCAGTACTTC. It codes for CASSEKGTGVRQQYF.

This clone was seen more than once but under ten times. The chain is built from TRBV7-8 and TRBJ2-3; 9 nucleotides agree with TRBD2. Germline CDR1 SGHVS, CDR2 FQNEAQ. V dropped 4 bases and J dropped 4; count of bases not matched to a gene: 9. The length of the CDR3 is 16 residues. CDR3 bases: TGTGCCAGCAGCTGGGCCTCTGGCGGGGGGGCAGATACGCAGTATTTT. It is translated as CASSWASGGGADTQYF. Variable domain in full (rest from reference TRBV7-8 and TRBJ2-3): GAGVSQSPRYKVAKRGQDVALRCDPISGHVSLFWYQQALGQGPEFLTYFQNEAQLDKSGLPSDRFFAERPEGSVSTLKIQRTQQEDSAVYLCASSWASGGGADTQYFGPGTRLTVL.

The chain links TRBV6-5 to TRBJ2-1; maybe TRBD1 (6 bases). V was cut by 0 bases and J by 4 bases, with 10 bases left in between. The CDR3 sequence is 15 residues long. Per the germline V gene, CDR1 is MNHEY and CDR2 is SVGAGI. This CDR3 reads CASSYSGTNYNEQFF. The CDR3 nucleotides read TGTGCCAGCAGTTACTCCGGGACAAATTACAATGAGCAGTTCTTC.

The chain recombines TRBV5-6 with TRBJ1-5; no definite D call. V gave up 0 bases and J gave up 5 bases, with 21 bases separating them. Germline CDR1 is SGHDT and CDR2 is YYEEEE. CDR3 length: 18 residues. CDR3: CASSLAKEANKWDQPQHF. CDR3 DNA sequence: TGTGCCAGCAGCTTGGCCAAAGAGGCCAACAAGTGGGATCAGCCCCAGCATTTT.

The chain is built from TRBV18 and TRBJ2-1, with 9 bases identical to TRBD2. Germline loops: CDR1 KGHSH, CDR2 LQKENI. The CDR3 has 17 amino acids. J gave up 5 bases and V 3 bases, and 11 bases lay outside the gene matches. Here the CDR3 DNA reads TGTGCCAGCTCACCCGATTTAGCGGGAGTGATCAACAATGAGCAGTTCTTC. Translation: CASSPDLAGVINNEQFF.

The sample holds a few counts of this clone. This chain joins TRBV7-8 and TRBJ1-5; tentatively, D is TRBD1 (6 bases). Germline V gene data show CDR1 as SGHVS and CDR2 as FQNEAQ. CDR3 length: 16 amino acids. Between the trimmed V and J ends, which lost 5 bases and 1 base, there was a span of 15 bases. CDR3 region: CASSTRTGTSNQPQHF. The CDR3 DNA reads TGTGCCAGCAGCACACGAACAGGGACGAGCAATCAGCCCCAGCATTTT.

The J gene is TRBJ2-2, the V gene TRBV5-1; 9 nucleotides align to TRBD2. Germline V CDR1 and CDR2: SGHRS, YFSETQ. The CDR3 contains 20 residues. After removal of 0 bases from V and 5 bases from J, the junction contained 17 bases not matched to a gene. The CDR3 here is CASSLETSAGGPVRTGELFF. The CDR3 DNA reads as TGCGCCAGCAGCTTGGAAACTAGTGCGGGAGGGCCGGTGAGGACCGGGGAGCTGTTTTTT. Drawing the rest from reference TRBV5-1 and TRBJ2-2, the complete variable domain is KAGVTQTPRYLIKTRGQQVTLSCSPISGHRSVSWYQQTPGQGLQFLFEYFSETQRNKGNFPGRFSGRQFSNSRSEMNVSTLELGDSALYLCASSLETSAGGPVRTGELFFGEGSRLTVL.

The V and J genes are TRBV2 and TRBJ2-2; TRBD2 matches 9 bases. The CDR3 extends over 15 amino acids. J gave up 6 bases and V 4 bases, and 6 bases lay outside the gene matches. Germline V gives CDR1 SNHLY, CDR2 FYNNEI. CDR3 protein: CASSAGSGSSGELFF. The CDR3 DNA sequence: TGTGCCAGCAGTGCCGGTAGCGGGAGTTCCGGGGAGCTGTTTTTT. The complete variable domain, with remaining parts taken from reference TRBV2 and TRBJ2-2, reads EPEVTQTPSHQVTQMGQEVILRCVPISNHLYFYWYRQILGQKVEFLVSFYNNEISEKSEIFDDQFSVERPDGSNFTLKIRSTKLEDSAMYFCASSAGSGSSGELFFGEGSRLTVL.

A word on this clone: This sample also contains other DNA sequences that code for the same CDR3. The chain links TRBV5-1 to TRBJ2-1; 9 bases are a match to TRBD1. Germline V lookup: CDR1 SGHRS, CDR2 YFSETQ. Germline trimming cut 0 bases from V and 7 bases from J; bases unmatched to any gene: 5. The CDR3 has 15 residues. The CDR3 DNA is TGCGCCAGCAGCTTGGGGGGACAGGGTTTAAATGAGCAGTTCTTC. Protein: CASSLGGQGLNEQFF. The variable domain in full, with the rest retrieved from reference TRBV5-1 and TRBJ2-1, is KAGVTQTPRYLIKTRGQQVTLSCSPISGHRSVSWYQQTPGQGLQFLFEYFSETQRNKGNFPGRFSGRQFSNSRSEMNVSTLELGDSALYLCASSLGGQGLNEQFFGPGTRLTVL.

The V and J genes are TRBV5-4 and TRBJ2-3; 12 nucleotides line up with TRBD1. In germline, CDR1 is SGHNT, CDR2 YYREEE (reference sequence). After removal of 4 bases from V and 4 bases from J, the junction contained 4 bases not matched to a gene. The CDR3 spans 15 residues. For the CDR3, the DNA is TGTGCCAGCAGCCCCGGGACAGGGGGCGCAGATACGCAGTATTTT. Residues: CASSPGTGGADTQYF.

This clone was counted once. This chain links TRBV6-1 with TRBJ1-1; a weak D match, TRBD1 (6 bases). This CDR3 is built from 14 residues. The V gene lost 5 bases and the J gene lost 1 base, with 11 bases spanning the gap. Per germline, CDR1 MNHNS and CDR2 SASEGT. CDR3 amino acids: CASSFGTRNTEAFF. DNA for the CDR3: TGTGCCAGCAGTTTCGGGACAAGGAACACTGAAGCTTTCTTT.

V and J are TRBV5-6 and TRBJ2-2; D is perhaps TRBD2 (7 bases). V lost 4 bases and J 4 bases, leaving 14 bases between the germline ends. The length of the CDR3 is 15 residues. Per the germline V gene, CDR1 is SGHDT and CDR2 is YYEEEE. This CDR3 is CASSPSGGLTGELFF. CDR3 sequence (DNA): TGTGCCAGCAGCCCCTCCGGGGGGCTCACCGGGGAGCTGTTTTTT.

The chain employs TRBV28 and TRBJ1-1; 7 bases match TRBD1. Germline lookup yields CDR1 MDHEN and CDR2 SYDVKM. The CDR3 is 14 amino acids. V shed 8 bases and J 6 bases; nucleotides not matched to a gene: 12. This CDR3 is CASGEIQGVAEAFF. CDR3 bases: TGTGCCAGCGGTGAAATTCAGGGGGTCGCTGAAGCTTTCTTT.

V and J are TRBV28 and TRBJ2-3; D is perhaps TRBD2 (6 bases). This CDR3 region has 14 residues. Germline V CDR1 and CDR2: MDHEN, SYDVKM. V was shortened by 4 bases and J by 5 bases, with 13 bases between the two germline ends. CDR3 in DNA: TGTGCCAGCAGTTCCCTCCTAGCGTTAGATACGCAGTATTTT. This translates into CASSSLLALDTQYF.

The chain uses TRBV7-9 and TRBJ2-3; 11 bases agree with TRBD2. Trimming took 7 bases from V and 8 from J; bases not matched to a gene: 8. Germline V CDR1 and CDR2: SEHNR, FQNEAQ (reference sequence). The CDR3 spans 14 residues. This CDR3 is CASNSGRALGTQYF. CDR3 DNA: TGTGCCAGCAATAGCGGGAGGGCCCTCGGTACGCAGTATTTT.

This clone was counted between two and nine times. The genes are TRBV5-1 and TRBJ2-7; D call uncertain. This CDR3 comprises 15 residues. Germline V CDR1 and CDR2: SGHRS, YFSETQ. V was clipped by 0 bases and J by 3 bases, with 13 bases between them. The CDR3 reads CASSLGAPHYYEQYF. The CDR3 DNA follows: TGCGCCAGCAGCTTGGGGGCGCCCCACTACTACGAGCAGTACTTC.

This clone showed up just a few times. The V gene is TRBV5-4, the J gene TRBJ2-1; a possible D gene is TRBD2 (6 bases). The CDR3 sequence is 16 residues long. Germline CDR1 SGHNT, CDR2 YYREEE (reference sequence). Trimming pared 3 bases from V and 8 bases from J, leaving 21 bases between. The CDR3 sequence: CASSSPVSGRTDEQFF. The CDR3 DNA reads TGTGCCAGCAGCTCGCCCGTTTCAGGGAGGACGGATGAGCAGTTCTTC. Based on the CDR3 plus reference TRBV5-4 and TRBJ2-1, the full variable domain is ETGVTQSPTHLIKTRGQQVTLRCSSQSGHNTVSWYQQALGQGPQFIFQYYREEENGRGNFPPRFSGLQFPNYSSELNVNALELDDSALYLCASSSPVSGRTDEQFFGPGTRLTVL.

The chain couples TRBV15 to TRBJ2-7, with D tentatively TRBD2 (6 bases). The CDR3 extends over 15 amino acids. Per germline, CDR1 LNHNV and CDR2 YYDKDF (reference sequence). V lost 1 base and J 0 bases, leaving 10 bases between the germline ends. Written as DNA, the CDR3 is TGTGCCACCAGCAGAGCGGGGGTCAGCTCCTACGAGCAGTACTTC. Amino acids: CATSRAGVSSYEQYF.

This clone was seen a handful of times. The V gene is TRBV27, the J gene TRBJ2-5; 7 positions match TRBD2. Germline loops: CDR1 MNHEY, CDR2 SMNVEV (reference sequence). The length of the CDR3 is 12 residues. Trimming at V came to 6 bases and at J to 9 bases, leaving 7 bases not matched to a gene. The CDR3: CASRPVGGAQYF. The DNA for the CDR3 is TGTGCCAGCAGACCGGTGGGAGGGGCCCAGTACTTC.

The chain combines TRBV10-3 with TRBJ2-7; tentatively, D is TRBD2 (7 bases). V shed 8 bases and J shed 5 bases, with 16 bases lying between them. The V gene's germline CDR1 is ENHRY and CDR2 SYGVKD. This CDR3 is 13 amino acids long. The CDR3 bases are TGTGCCATCGAGTCGGGGGGCGGGAACGAGCAGTACTTC. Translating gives CAIESGGGNEQYF.

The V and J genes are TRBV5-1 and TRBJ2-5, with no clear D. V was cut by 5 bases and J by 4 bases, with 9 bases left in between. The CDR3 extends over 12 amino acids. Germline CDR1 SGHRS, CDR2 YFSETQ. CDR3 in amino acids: CASSLRSETQYF. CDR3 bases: TGCGCCAGCAGTTTGCGATCAGAGACCCAGTACTTC.

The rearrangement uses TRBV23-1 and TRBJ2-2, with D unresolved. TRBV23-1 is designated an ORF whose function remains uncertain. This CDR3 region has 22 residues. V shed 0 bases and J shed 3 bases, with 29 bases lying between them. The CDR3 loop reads CASSQSRPRQDGWRRDTGELFF. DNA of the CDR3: TGCGCCAGCAGTCAATCCCGCCCGCGGCAGGACGGCTGGAGAAGGGACACCGGGGAGCTGTTTTTT.

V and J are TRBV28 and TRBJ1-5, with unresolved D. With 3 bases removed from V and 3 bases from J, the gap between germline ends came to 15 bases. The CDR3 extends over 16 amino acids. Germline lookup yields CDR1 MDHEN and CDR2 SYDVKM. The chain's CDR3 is CASSFAHLTINQPQHF. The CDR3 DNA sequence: TGTGCCAGCAGTTTTGCACACCTCACGATCAATCAGCCCCAGCATTTT.

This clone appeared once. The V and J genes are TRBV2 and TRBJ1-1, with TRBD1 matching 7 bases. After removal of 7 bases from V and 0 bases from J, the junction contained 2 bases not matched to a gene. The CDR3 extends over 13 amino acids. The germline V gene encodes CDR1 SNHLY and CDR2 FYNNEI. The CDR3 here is CASTGQLNTEAFF. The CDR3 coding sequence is TGTGCCAGCACGGGACAGCTGAACACTGAAGCTTTCTTT. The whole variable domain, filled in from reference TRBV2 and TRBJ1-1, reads EPEVTQTPSHQVTQMGQEVILRCVPISNHLYFYWYRQILGQKVEFLVSFYNNEISEKSEIFDDQFSVERPDGSNFTLKIRSTKLEDSAMYFCASTGQLNTEAFFGQGTRLTVV.

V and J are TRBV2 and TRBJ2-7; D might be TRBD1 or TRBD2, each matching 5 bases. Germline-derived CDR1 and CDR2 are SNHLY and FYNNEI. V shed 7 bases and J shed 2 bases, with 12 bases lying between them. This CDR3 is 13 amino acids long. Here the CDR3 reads CASNRDGAYEQYF. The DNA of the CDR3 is TGTGCCAGCAACCGGGACGGGGCCTACGAGCAGTACTTC.